The present T cell receptor beta chain was sequenced within a study of human T cells and chemical hapten exposure. Looking at the study overall: Each patch test put 0.01% DPC on the upper back, and results were read at 6 days.

Whole-study findings and limits: In comparison with controls, expanded TCRs gave rise to a significantly larger number of large CDR3 similarity clusters. TCRs exceeding a frequency of 1 in 1000 stayed unchanged under DPC sensitization.

As concerns this clonotype: What it binds is unknown.

The CDR3 spans 13 residues. The germline CDR1 and CDR2 sequences are MNHEY and SVGAGI. TCRdb reprocessed the RACE reads via MiXCR and lists one record per CDR3 protein. The top ten hold roughly 2.4% of the sample, which has under 450,000 distinct CDR3 sequences, around 4.8% seen once. Time point noted: patch test 1, 2 weeks after DPC sensitization. Treatment meaning: therapeutic diphenylcyclopropenone sensitization with weekly scalp DPC. Extraction yielded total RNA from whole blood (unfractionated). This chain connects TRBV6-5 to TRBJ2-1; TRBD2 agrees at 9 bases. The sample here was whole blood, taken in connection with sensitization to the hapten diphenylcyclopropenone (DPC). This receptor was taken from a woman aged 45 to 65 with alopecia areata. Some clones in this sample may be carry-over from other donors' samples. The CDR3: CGSRRGGTDEQFF. For the CDR3, the DNA is TGTGGCTCAAGGCGGGGGGGCACGGATGAGCAGTTCTTC.